The clone carrying this T cell receptor beta chain was observed a few times. Combining a sample-barcoded 5' primer with a J-beta primer mix, a second PCR ran for roughly 7 to 12 cycles. TCRdb reprocessed the 5' RACE reads with MiXCR, giving one entry per CDR3 protein. Of some 1.5 million distinct CDR3 sequences listed, 28% were seen once; the top ten hold about 8%. This specimen comes from a study of blood T cells in healthy people across ages. The source material was blood. The TCR sequence derives from a woman aged 25 to 39 in good health.

CDR3 nucleotide sequence: TGTGCCACCAGTGAGGCGGACAGATCCTATGGCTACACCTTC. Translation gives CATSEADRSYGYTF. The chain couples TRBV24-1 to TRBJ1-2; D is possibly TRBD1 (6 bases). Germline CDR1 KGHDR, CDR2 SFDVKD. V lost 4 bases and J lost 4, with 12 bases in between. The CDR3 is 14 amino acids.